Below, one TCR beta chain is given with its context. Its specificity is not known. From the RACE reads, TCRdb called clonotypes with MiXCR, one entry per CDR3 protein. The sample records about 120,000 distinct CDR3 sequences, 13% being singletons. The data stem from a study of human T cells and chemical hapten exposure. Regarding the study as a whole: TCRs exceeding a frequency of 1 in 1000 stayed unchanged under DPC sensitization.

Germline V CDR1 and CDR2: SQVTM, ANQGSEA. With 4 bases clipped from V and 4 bases from J, the junction kept 7 bases outside the gene matches. The CDR3 contains 13 residues. Time point here: pre-sensitization, week 0. The treatment is: therapeutic diphenylcyclopropenone sensitization with weekly scalp DPC. Phlebotomy was performed prior to application of every patch test. The sequence derives from a woman under 30 with alopecia areata. Some clones in this sample may be carry-over from other donors' samples. This chain connects TRBV29-1 to TRBJ2-7; 7 bases are shared with TRBD2. Sequences were derived from whole blood, sampled in connection with sensitization to the hapten diphenylcyclopropenone (DPC). The CDR3 nucleotides are TGCAGCGTTGTTCCAGCGGGAAATTACGAGCAGTACTTC. Its protein product is CSVVPAGNYEQYF.